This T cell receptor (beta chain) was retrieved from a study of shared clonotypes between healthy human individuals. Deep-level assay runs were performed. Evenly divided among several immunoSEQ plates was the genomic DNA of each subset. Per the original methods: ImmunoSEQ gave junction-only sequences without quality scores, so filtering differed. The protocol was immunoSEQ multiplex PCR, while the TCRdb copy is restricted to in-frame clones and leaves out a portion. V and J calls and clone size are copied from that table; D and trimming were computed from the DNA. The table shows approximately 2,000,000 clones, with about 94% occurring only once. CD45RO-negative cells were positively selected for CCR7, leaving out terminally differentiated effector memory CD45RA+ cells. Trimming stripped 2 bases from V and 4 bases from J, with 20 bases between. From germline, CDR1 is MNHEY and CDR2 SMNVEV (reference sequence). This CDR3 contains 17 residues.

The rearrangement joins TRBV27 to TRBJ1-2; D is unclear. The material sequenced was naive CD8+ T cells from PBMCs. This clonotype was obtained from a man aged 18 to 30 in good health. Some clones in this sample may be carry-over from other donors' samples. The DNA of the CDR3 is TGTGCCAGCAGTTTAAATTCCCTTTACAGCTTATCCTATGGCTACACCTTC. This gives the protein CASSLNSLYSLSYGYTF.